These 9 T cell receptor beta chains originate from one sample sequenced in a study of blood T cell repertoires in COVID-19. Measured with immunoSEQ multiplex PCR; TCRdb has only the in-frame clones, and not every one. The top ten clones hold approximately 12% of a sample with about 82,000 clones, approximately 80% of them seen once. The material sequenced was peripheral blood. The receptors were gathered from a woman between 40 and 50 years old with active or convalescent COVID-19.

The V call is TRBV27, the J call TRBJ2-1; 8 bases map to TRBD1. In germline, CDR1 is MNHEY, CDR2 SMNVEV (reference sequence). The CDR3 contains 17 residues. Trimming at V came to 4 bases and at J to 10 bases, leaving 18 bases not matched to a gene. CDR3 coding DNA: TGTGCCAGCAGTTCGGACAGGGTTACGGGTCGGGCAGGAGAGCAGTTCTTC. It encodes CASSSDRVTGRAGEQFF.

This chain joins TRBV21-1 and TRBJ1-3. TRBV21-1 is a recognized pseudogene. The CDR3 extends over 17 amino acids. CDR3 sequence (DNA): TGTGCCAGCAGCAAAGTGCGGGGGCGAGATCTTCGGTACACCATATATTTT. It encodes CASSKVRGRDLRYTIYF.

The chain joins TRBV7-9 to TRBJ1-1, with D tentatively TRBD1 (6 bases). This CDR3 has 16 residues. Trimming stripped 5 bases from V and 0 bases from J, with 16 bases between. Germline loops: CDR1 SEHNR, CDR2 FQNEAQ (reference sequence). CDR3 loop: CASSGIRGGVNTEAFF. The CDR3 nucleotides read TGTGCCAGCAGCGGAATCAGGGGAGGGGTGAACACTGAAGCTTTCTTT.

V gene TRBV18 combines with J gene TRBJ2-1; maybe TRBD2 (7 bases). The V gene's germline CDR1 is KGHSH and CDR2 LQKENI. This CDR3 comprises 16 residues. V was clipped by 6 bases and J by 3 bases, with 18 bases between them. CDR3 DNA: TGTGCCAGCTCCTCTCGGGGGCGGGGGAGCTACAATGAGCAGTTCTTC. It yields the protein CASSSRGRGSYNEQFF.

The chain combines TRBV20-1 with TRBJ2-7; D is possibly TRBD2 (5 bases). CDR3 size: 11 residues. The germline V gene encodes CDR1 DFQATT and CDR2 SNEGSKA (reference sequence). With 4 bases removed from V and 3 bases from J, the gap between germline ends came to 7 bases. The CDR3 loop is CSAIRGYEQYF. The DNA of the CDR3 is TGCAGTGCTATACGGGGCTACGAGCAGTACTTC.

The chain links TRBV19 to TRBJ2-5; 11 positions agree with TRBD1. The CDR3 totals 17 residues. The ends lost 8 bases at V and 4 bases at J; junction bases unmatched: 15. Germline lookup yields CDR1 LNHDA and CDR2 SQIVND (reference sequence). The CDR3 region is CASSPGQGVGFGETQYF. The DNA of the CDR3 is TGTGCCAGTTCTCCGGGACAGGGGGTGGGTTTTGGAGAGACCCAGTACTTC.

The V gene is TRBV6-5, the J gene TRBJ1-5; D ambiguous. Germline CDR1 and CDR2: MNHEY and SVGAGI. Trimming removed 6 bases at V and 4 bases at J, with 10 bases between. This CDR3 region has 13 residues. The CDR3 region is CASRTTKNQPQHF. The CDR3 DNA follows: TGTGCCAGCAGGACAACGAAGAATCAGCCCCAGCATTTT.

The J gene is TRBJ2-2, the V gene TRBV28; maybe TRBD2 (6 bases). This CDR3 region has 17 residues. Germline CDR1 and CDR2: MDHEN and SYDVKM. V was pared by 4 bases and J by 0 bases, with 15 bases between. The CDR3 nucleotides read TGTGCCAGCAGTTCCCTAGCGTCAGCCGCGAACACCGGGGAGCTGTTTTTT. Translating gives CASSSLASAANTGELFF.

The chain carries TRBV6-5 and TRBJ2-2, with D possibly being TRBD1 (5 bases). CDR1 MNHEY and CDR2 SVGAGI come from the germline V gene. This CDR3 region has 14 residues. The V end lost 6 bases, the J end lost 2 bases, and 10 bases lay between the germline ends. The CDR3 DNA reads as TGTGCCAGCAGAAAAGGGGCAAACACCGGGGAGCTGTTTTTT. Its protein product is CASRKGANTGELFF.